A selection of T cell receptor beta chains follows, all from one sample in a study of Ad26.COV2.S vaccination and SARS-CoV-2 variants. Using immunoSEQ multiplex PCR, the repertoire was profiled, and TCRdb retains in-frame clones only, with some absent. The table has 200,000 to 300,000 clones, over 75% seen once; the top ten hold approximately 12%. The material was peripheral blood, obtained in a trial of Ad26.COV2.S vaccine versus placebo. These receptors were taken from a person between 18 and 65 years old who received the Ad26.COV2.S COVID-19 vaccine or a placebo. Both conserved end residues are part of each CDR3. Each record gives: J gene, clone size, V gene, D gene, CDR3 DNA, CDR3 protein. A D gene is named only where the DNA matches it firmly. Expanded clones get a size class; other rows say once, few or many, or leave the size out.

j_gene: TRBJ2-1; abundance: -; v_gene: TRBV19; d_gene: TRBD1; CDR3nt: TGTGCCAGTAGTATCCGGACAGGGACGAATGAGCAGTTCTTC; CDR3aa: CASSIRTGTNEQFF
j_gene: TRBJ1-2; abundance: -; v_gene: TRBV18; d_gene: TRBD1; CDR3nt: TGTGCCAGCTCACCACTCCCCGGACAGGGGAACCTGGTTAACTATGGCTACACCTTC; CDR3aa: CASSPLPGQGNLVNYGYTF
j_gene: TRBJ2-3; abundance: once; v_gene: TRBV5-1; d_gene: -; CDR3nt: TGCGCCAGCAGCATACACAGGGCGGATACGCAGTATTTT; CDR3aa: CASSIHRADTQYF
j_gene: TRBJ2-2; abundance: once; v_gene: TRBV6-4; d_gene: TRBD2; CDR3nt: TGTGCCAGCAGTGTTGAGGCGGGAGTACCCGGGGAGCTGTTTTTT; CDR3aa: CASSVEAGVPGELFF
j_gene: TRBJ1-1; abundance: -; v_gene: TRBV6-5; d_gene: -; CDR3nt: TGTGCCACCGGGCTTCTGGCCGGCACTGAAGCTTTCTTT; CDR3aa: CATGLLAGTEAFF
j_gene: TRBJ1-1; abundance: many; v_gene: TRBV4-3; d_gene: TRBD1; CDR3nt: TGCGCCAGCAGCCAAGATGACAGGGGGCGAGGAACTGAAGCTTTCTTT; CDR3aa: CASSQDDRGRGTEAFF
j_gene: TRBJ2-5; abundance: -; v_gene: TRBV19; d_gene: -; CDR3nt: TGTGCCAGTAGTAGGACCGGGACGAGAAGAGAGACCCAGTACTTC; CDR3aa: CASSRTGTRRETQYF
j_gene: TRBJ1-1; abundance: -; v_gene: TRBV7-9; d_gene: -; CDR3nt: TGTGCCAGCAGCCCGACAAGGAACACTGAAGCTTTCTTT; CDR3aa: CASSPTRNTEAFF
j_gene: TRBJ2-7; abundance: -; v_gene: TRBV27; d_gene: TRBD2; CDR3nt: TGTGCCAGCAGTTTAGGACCGGGACTAGGGGACCCCTCCCACGAGCAGTACTTC; CDR3aa: CASSLGPGLGDPSHEQYF
j_gene: TRBJ1-5; abundance: -; v_gene: TRBV19; d_gene: -; CDR3nt: TGTGCCAGTAGTACCCAGACGGGACACGAACAGCCCCAGCATTTT; CDR3aa: CASSTQTGHEQPQHF
j_gene: TRBJ1-2; abundance: -; v_gene: TRBV28; d_gene: -; CDR3nt: TGTGCCAGCAGTTACGGTCAGGGTGGCTATGGCTACACCTTC; CDR3aa: CASSYGQGGYGYTF
j_gene: TRBJ2-3; abundance: many; v_gene: TRBV5-6; d_gene: -; CDR3nt: TGTGCCAGCAGCTATCGGGGGAGCGGTTGGGGAGATACGCAGTATTTT; CDR3aa: CASSYRGSGWGDTQYF
j_gene: TRBJ2-2; abundance: -; v_gene: TRBV6-1; d_gene: TRBD1; CDR3nt: TGTGCCAGCAGTGAAGCCTCCTATGGACAGGCTAACACCGGGGAGCTGTTTTTT; CDR3aa: CASSEASYGQANTGELFF
j_gene: TRBJ2-3; abundance: -; v_gene: TRBV21-1; d_gene: -; CDR3nt: TGTGCCAGCAGCAAAGGACACAGGGAGTTTTCGGCTCCAGATACGCAGTATTTT; CDR3aa: CASSKGHREFSAPDTQYF
j_gene: TRBJ1-3; abundance: -; v_gene: TRBV25-1; d_gene: TRBD1; CDR3nt: TGTGCCAGCAGTCGAGCCGCGACAGGGTTAAGAAACACCATATATTTT; CDR3aa: CASSRAATGLRNTIYF
j_gene: TRBJ1-2; abundance: once; v_gene: TRBV27; d_gene: -; CDR3nt: TGTGCCAGCAGCGCGGTTAGGTGGGCGGGTGGCTACACCTTC; CDR3aa: CASSAVRWAGGYTF
j_gene: TRBJ2-1; abundance: once; v_gene: TRBV5-1; d_gene: TRBD2; CDR3nt: TGCGCCAGCAGCGCCAGCGGGGTCTCCCATGGGCAGTTCTTC; CDR3aa: CASSASGVSHGQFF
j_gene: TRBJ1-3; abundance: -; v_gene: TRBV19; d_gene: -; CDR3nt: TGTGCCAGTAACCCGACAGTCTCTGGAAACACCATATATTTT; CDR3aa: CASNPTVSGNTIYF
j_gene: TRBJ1-1; abundance: -; v_gene: TRBV18; d_gene: TRBD1; CDR3nt: TGTGCCAGCTCACTCAACTCAGACAGGGGAGGCCTTGGAGCTTTCTTT; CDR3aa: CASSLNSDRGGLGAFF
j_gene: TRBJ2-2; abundance: -; v_gene: TRBV3-1/TRBV3-2; d_gene: -; CDR3nt: TGTGCCAGCAGCCTCGGACAGAAGGGGACCGGGGAGCTGTTTTTT; CDR3aa: CASSLGQKGTGELFF
j_gene: TRBJ2-7; abundance: -; v_gene: TRBV6-5; d_gene: -; CDR3nt: TGTGCCAGCAGTTTGAACCCTCCCTACGAGCAGTACTTC; CDR3aa: CASSLNPPYEQYF
j_gene: TRBJ2-2; abundance: -; v_gene: TRBV30; d_gene: -; CDR3nt: TGTGCCTGGAGTGTAGGACCCACCGGGGAGCTGTTTTTT; CDR3aa: CAWSVGPTGELFF
j_gene: TRBJ2-2; abundance: -; v_gene: TRBV5-1; d_gene: TRBD1; CDR3nt: TGCGCCAGCAGCCTGGGGGACAGGGACACCGGGGAGCTGTTTTTT; CDR3aa: CASSLGDRDTGELFF
j_gene: TRBJ1-5; abundance: once; v_gene: TRBV28; d_gene: TRBD1; CDR3nt: TGTGCCGGAAACAGGGGGCTCGGGCAGCCCCAGCATTTT; CDR3aa: CAGNRGLGQPQHF
j_gene: TRBJ2-2; abundance: -; v_gene: TRBV4-2; d_gene: -; CDR3nt: TGTGCCAGCAGCCAAGAACGGCAGGGCGGCACCGGGGAGCTGTTTTTT; CDR3aa: CASSQERQGGTGELFF
j_gene: TRBJ1-1; abundance: -; v_gene: TRBV11-2; d_gene: -; CDR3nt: TGTGCCAGCAGCGACGGGGTGAACACTGAAGCTTTCTTT; CDR3aa: CASSDGVNTEAFF
j_gene: TRBJ1-4; abundance: -; v_gene: TRBV11-2; d_gene: TRBD1; CDR3nt: TGTGCCAGCAGCAAACTGGGACAGGGTGGAGAAAAACTGTTTTTT; CDR3aa: CASSKLGQGGEKLFF
j_gene: TRBJ1-6; abundance: -; v_gene: TRBV9; d_gene: TRBD1; CDR3nt: TGTGCCAGCAGCCCCGGACAGGCCCAAGGCTCACCCCTCCACTTT; CDR3aa: CASSPGQAQGSPLHF
j_gene: TRBJ2-3; abundance: -; v_gene: TRBV15; d_gene: TRBD1; CDR3nt: TGTGCCACCAGCAGAGATCGTACAGGACAGGGGTCAGATACGCAGTATTTT; CDR3aa: CATSRDRTGQGSDTQYF
j_gene: TRBJ1-5; abundance: -; v_gene: TRBV7-2; d_gene: -; CDR3nt: TGTGCCAGCAGCTTAGACATTGGGGGCAATCAGCCCCAGCATTTT; CDR3aa: CASSLDIGGNQPQHF
j_gene: TRBJ1-2; abundance: -; v_gene: TRBV6-2/TRBV6-3; d_gene: -; CDR3nt: TGTGCCAGCAGTTACAACCCGGGGATACACTATGGCTACACCTTC; CDR3aa: CASSYNPGIHYGYTF
j_gene: TRBJ1-2; abundance: -; v_gene: TRBV4-3; d_gene: -; CDR3nt: TGCGCCAGCAGCCAAACACTGAACGCTAACTATGGCTACACCTTC; CDR3aa: CASSQTLNANYGYTF
j_gene: TRBJ2-5; abundance: -; v_gene: TRBV4-3; d_gene: TRBD2; CDR3nt: TGCGCCAGCAGCCAGGGGACTAGCGGGGAGAAGCAGACCCAGTACTTC; CDR3aa: CASSQGTSGEKQTQYF
j_gene: TRBJ2-1; abundance: -; v_gene: TRBV7-2; d_gene: -; CDR3nt: TGTGCCAGCAGCTTATTAGGTGTTAATGAGCAGTTCTTC; CDR3aa: CASSLLGVNEQFF
j_gene: TRBJ1-1; abundance: -; v_gene: TRBV5-5; d_gene: TRBD1; CDR3nt: TGTGCCAGCAGCCCGGACAGGGTTGACACTGAAGCTTTCTTT; CDR3aa: CASSPDRVDTEAFF
j_gene: TRBJ2-6; abundance: once; v_gene: TRBV6-2/TRBV6-3; d_gene: -; CDR3nt: TGTGCCAGCAGTCCAGGGGGGAAGGGGACTTACTCTGGGGCCAACGTCCTGACTTTC; CDR3aa: CASSPGGKGTYSGANVLTF
j_gene: TRBJ2-7; abundance: once; v_gene: TRBV13; d_gene: -; CDR3nt: TGTGCCAGCAGCTTAGAGGGCTCCTACGAGCAGTACTTC; CDR3aa: CASSLEGSYEQYF
j_gene: TRBJ2-7; abundance: -; v_gene: TRBV10-2; d_gene: -; CDR3nt: TGCGCCAGCAGGGCCCTGGGGAGCCCATACGAGCAGTACTTC; CDR3aa: CASRALGSPYEQYF
j_gene: TRBJ2-5; abundance: -; v_gene: TRBV5-1; d_gene: TRBD1; CDR3nt: TGCGCCAGCAGCTATGGACAGGGGGCTCAAGAGACCCAGTACTTC; CDR3aa: CASSYGQGAQETQYF
j_gene: TRBJ1-1; abundance: once; v_gene: TRBV11-2; d_gene: -; CDR3nt: TGTGCCAGCAGTATTATCATTGGACAGAGAACTGAAGCTTTCTTT; CDR3aa: CASSIIIGQRTEAFF
j_gene: TRBJ2-7; abundance: -; v_gene: TRBV9; d_gene: -; CDR3nt: TGTGCCAGCAGCGTAGACCCTACGGGGTACGAGCAGTACTTC; CDR3aa: CASSVDPTGYEQYF
j_gene: TRBJ1-1; abundance: -; v_gene: TRBV20-1; d_gene: TRBD1; CDR3nt: TGCAGTGCTTCCGGGACAGGGGAAGCTTTCTTT; CDR3aa: CSASGTGEAFF